This T cell receptor (beta chain) derives from a study of cytomegalovirus exposure and HLA in healthy donors. Study outcomes and limitations: Later on, an analysis found that several of the most significant clusters appeared to be linked to common viral pathogens, which included parvovirus B19.

Concerning this clone itself: No antigen is known for it. One end of the junction is discordant with germline, which a read error may explain.

With 60 Vbeta and 13 Jbeta primers, the PCR was carried out. This table comes from immunoSEQ multiplex PCR, and its TCRdb copy is limited to in-frame clones, with some not included. The table lists 65,000 to 80,000 clones, under 85% of them singletons. The germline V gene has CDR1 MNHEY and CDR2 SVGAGI. The CDR3 sequence is 15 residues long. The gene calls are TRBV6-5 and TRBJ1-2; 8 bases are shared with TRBD1. The receptor was derived from a woman aged 35 to 49 in good health and CMV-seropositive. The sequencing sample was made of PBMCs. CDR3 protein: CASSVLGTGNYGYTF. The CDR3 nucleotides read TGTGCCAGCAGTGTACTTGGGACAGGCAACTATGGTTACACCTTC.